A single sample is the source of the 14 T cell receptor beta chains below, sequenced in a study of T cells in tumors after PD-1 blockade. Profiled with immunoSEQ multiplex PCR; TCRdb holds only in-frame clones, not every one. The sample holds fewer than 15,000 clones, 63% seen once. Sequenced here: tumor tissue, sampled before anti-PD-1 treatment. All receptors derive from a human donor with cutaneous squamous cell carcinoma.

The rearrangement uses TRBV27 and TRBJ2-3, with D possibly TRBD2 on 5 matching bases. V was shortened by 3 bases and J by 2 bases, with 9 bases between the two germline ends. CDR1 is MNHEY and CDR2 is SMNVEV in the germline V gene (reference sequence). The CDR3 is 14 residues long. The CDR3 nucleotides are TGTGCCAGCAGTTTCCCGGGGAACACAGATACGCAGTATTTT. Its translation is CASSFPGNTDTQYF.

The chain has TRBV5-1 and TRBJ2-1; D not certain. Germline CDR1 SGHRS, CDR2 YFSETQ. V lost 5 bases to trimming and J lost 2 bases, with 8 bases between them. The CDR3 spans 13 residues. CDR3 nucleotide sequence: TGCGCCAGCAGTGCCAGGACCTACAATGAGCAGTTCTTC. Amino acid sequence: CASSARTYNEQFF.

The V call is TRBV5-6, the J call TRBJ2-7; D is ambiguous. V shed 2 bases and J shed 0 bases, with 12 bases lying between them. Looked up from germline, CDR1 is SGHDT and CDR2 is YYEEEE. The CDR3 extends over 15 amino acids. The CDR3 DNA reads TGTGCCAGCAGCTTTTGGTTCCCCTACTCCTACGAGCAGTACTTC. This encodes CASSFWFPYSYEQYF.

This clone has just a few counts. V gene TRBV7-9 combines with J gene TRBJ1-1, with 8 bases aligning to TRBD1. V lost 0 bases to trimming and J lost 5 bases; unmatched junction nucleotides: 5. Germline V gene data show CDR1 as SEHNR and CDR2 as FQNEAQ (reference sequence). CDR3 size: 15 residues. In DNA form, the CDR3 reads TGTGCCAGCAGCTTAGCTCAGGGGGCTGAGACTGAAGCTTTCTTT. This gives the protein CASSLAQGAETEAFF.

The chain has TRBV28 and TRBJ1-2; D is ambiguous. V was clipped by 3 bases and J by 7 bases, with 12 bases between them. CDR1 is MDHEN, CDR2 SYDVKM, per germline. CDR3 length: 13 amino acids. The chain's CDR3 is CASSFFEKGGYTF. CDR3 nucleotides: TGTGCCAGCAGTTTCTTTGAAAAAGGTGGCTACACCTTC.

This clone was picked up a small number of times. The chain uses TRBV11-3 and TRBJ2-1, with TRBD2 matching 10 bases. Germline V CDR1 and CDR2: SGHNT, YENEEA. V was clipped by 5 bases and J by 7 bases; unmatched bases: 11. The CDR3 runs to 16 residues. The CDR3 spells CASSPRGAGGQNEQFF. The DNA of the CDR3 is TGTGCCAGCAGCCCTCGTGGAGCGGGGGGGCAGAATGAGCAGTTCTTC.

This clone is a singleton in its sample. The CDR3 bases are TGTGCCTGGAGAGCAGGAGGGGGTGTAAATGGCTACACCTTC. Residues: CAWRAGGGVNGYTF. The chain uses TRBV30 and TRBJ1-2; a weak D match, TRBD1 (6 bases). The CDR3 runs to 14 residues. V lost 3 bases, J lost 6 bases, and 17 bases lay in between. Germline lookup yields CDR1 GTSNPN and CDR2 SVGIG (reference sequence).

This CDR3 is CASSSAGGAPPDTQYF. In nucleotides, the CDR3 is TGTGCCAGCAGCTCGGCCGGGGGGGCCCCCCCAGATACGCAGTATTTT. The rearrangement joins TRBV7-2 to TRBJ2-3; 8 bases are shared with TRBD2. With V trimmed by 4 bases and J by 4 bases, 10 bases remained unmatched. CDR1 SGHTA and CDR2 FQGNSA come from the germline V gene. The CDR3 runs 16 residues. The whole variable domain, remainder taken from reference TRBV7-2 and TRBJ2-3, is GAGVSQSPSNKVTEKGKDVELRCDPISGHTALYWYRQSLGQGLEFLIYFQGNSAPDKSGLPSDRFSAERTGGSVSTLTIQRTQQEDSAVYLCASSSAGGAPPDTQYFGPGTRLTVL.

This clone was observed a few times. This same CDR3 is encoded by further DNA sequences in the sample. The chain combines TRBV7-3 with TRBJ2-1, with a tentative D call TRBD2 (5 bases). The ends were cut back, 2 bases at V and 5 bases at J, with 7 bases in the middle. Germline assignment: CDR1 SGHTA and CDR2 FQGTGA. The CDR3 totals 13 residues. CDR3 DNA sequence: TGTGCCAGCAGCTTATCGGGGAACAATGAGCAGTTCTTC. Its protein product is CASSLSGNNEQFF.

This clone was seen more than once but under ten times. The chain combines TRBV19 with TRBJ1-1; 12 bases match TRBD1. The CDR3 is made up of 16 amino acids. The junction had 8 bases not matched to a gene; V was cut back by 5 bases and J by 4 bases. Germline lookup yields CDR1 LNHDA and CDR2 SQIVND (reference sequence). The CDR3 here is CASSSTRDRGRTEAFF. The DNA for the CDR3 is TGTGCCAGTAGTTCAACCCGGGACAGGGGGCGCACTGAAGCTTTCTTT. Based on the CDR3 plus reference TRBV19 and TRBJ1-1, the full variable domain is DGGITQSPKYLFRKEGQNVTLSCEQNLNHDAMYWYRQDPGQGLRLIYYSQIVNDFQKGDIAEGYSVSREKKESFPLTVTSAQKNPTAFYLCASSSTRDRGRTEAFFGQGTRLTVV.

This sequence joins TRBV5-1 and TRBJ2-1; 9 bases are shared with TRBD1. The CDR3 contains 14 residues. Per the germline V gene, CDR1 is SGHRS and CDR2 is YFSETQ. V lost 4 bases and J lost 5; bases outside the gene matches: 4. CDR3 sequence (DNA): TGCGCCAGCAGCACGGGACAGGGTCACAATGAGCAGTTCTTC. The encoded protein is CASSTGQGHNEQFF.

The rearrangement links TRBV10-3 to TRBJ2-7, with 9 bases fitting TRBD1. Germline CDR1 and CDR2: ENHRY and SYGVKD. The V gene end was trimmed by 9 bases and the J gene end by 3 bases; junction bases not matched to a gene: 6. CDR3 length equals 13 residues. CDR3 sequence (DNA): TGTGCCATAAAACGACAGGGGGACTACGAGCAGTACTTC. The encoded protein is CAIKRQGDYEQYF.

This clone was recorded only once. This CDR3 is also generated by other DNA sequences in the sample. This chain uses TRBV19 with TRBJ1-3; possible D gene TRBD1, 6 bases. From germline, CDR1 is LNHDA and CDR2 SQIVND (reference sequence). V was pared by 5 bases and J by 2 bases, with 7 bases between. This CDR3 has 13 residues. The CDR3 reads CASSPGAGNTIYF. The DNA for the CDR3 is TGTGCCAGTAGTCCAGGGGCTGGAAACACCATATATTTT.

The rearrangement joins TRBV19 to TRBJ2-2; D is unclear. The V gene lost 7 bases and the J gene lost 4 bases, with 16 bases spanning the gap. The CDR3 contains 15 residues. Per the germline V gene, CDR1 is LNHDA and CDR2 is SQIVND (reference sequence). Written as DNA, the CDR3 is TGTGCCAGTAAAGTTGACCAATACCTCACCGGGGAGCTGTTTTTT. Encoded protein: CASKVDQYLTGELFF. The variable domain in full, completed from reference TRBV19 and TRBJ2-2, reads DGGITQSPKYLFRKEGQNVTLSCEQNLNHDAMYWYRQDPGQGLRLIYYSQIVNDFQKGDIAEGYSVSREKKESFPLTVTSAQKNPTAFYLCASKVDQYLTGELFFGEGSRLTVL.